The clone carrying this T cell receptor (beta chain) was found many times. V trimming: 6 bases; J trimming: 2 bases; junction bases outside the gene matches: 5. CDR1 is MNHEY, CDR2 SVGEGT, per germline. The CDR3 has 15 residues. The data were obtained in a study of T cell responses to AZD1222 COVID-19 vaccine. Across the study: Some second doses came at about 4 weeks and others at about 12 weeks; these were pooled.

Sequencing was performed with immunoSEQ multiplex PCR; in TCRdb, only in-frame clones are kept and a portion is missing. In the table there are approximately 180,000 clones, roughly 88% of which are singletons. The TCR was taken from an adult in good health. The sequenced sample was peripheral blood, obtained on day 0 of AZD1222 vaccination. The chain carries TRBV6-2 or TRBV6-3 and TRBJ2-7; 12 bases are a match to TRBD2. CDR3 amino acids: CASSQTSGGPYEQYF. The CDR3 DNA is TGTGCCAGCAGCCAGACTAGCGGGGGCCCCTACGAGCAGTACTTC.